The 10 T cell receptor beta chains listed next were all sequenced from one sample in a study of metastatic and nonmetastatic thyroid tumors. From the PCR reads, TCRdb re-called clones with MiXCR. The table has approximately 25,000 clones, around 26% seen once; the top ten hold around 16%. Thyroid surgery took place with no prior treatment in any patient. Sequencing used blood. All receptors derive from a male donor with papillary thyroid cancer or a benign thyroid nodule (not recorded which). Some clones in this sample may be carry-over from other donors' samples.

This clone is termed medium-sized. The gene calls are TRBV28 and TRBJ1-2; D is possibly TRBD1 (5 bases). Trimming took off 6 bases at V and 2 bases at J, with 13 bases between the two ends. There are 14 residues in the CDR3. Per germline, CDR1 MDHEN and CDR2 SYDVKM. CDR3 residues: CASSSGGRNYGYTF. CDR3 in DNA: TGTGCCAGCAGCTCTGGGGGACGGAACTATGGCTACACCTTC.

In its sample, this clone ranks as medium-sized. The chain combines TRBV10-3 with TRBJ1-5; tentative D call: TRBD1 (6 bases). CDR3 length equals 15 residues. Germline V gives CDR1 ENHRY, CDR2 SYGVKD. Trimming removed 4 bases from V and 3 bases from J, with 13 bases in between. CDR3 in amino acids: CAISGRGPLNQPQHF. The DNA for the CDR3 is TGTGCCATCAGTGGCAGGGGACCCCTCAATCAGCCCCAGCATTTT.

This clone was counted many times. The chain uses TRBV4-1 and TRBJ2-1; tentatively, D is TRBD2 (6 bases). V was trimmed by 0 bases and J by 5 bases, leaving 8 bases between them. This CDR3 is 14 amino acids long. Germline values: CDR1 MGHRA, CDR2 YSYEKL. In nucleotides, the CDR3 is TGCGCCAGCAGCCAAGACCGGGGGAACAATGAGCAGTTCTTC. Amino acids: CASSQDRGNNEQFF.

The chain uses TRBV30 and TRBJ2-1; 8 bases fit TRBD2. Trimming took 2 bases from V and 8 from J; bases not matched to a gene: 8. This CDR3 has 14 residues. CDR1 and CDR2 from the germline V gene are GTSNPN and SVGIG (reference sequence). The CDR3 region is CAWSPLAAGDEQFF. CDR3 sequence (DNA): TGTGCCTGGAGTCCACTAGCGGCAGGGGATGAGCAGTTCTTC.

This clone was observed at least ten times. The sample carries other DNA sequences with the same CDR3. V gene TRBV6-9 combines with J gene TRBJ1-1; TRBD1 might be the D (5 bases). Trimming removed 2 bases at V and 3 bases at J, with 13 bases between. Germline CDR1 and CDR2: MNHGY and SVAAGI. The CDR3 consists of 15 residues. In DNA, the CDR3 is TGTGCCAGCAGTTATGGGGACCGGGTTGACACTGAAGCTTTCTTT. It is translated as CASSYGDRVDTEAFF.

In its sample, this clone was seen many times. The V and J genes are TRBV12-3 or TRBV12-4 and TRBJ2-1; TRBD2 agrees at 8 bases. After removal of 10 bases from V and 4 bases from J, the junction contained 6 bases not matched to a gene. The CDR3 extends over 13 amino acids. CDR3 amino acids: CATGTRGYNEQFF. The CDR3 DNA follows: TGTGCCACCGGGACTAGGGGTTACAATGAGCAGTTCTTC.

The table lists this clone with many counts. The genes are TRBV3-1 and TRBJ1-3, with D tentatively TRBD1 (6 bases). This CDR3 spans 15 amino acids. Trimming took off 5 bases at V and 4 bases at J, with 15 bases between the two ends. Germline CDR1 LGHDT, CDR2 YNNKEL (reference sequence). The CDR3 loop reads CASSFQGSGGNTIYF. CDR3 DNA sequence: TGTGCCAGCAGCTTTCAGGGGTCGGGAGGAAACACCATATATTTT.

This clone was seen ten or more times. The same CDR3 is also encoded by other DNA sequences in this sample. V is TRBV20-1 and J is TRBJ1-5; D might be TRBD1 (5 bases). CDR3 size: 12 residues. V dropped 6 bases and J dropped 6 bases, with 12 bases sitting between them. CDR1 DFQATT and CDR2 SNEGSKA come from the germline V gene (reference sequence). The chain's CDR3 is CSASSGGQPQHF. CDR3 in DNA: TGCAGTGCGTCGTCGGGGGGTCAGCCCCAGCATTTT.

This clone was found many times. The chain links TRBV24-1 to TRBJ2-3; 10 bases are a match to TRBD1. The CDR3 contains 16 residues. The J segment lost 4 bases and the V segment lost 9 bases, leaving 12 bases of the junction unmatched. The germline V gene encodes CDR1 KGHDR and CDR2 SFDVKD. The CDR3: CATGATGTGDPDTQYF. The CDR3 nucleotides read TGTGCCACCGGGGCGACCGGGACAGGGGACCCAGATACGCAGTATTTT.

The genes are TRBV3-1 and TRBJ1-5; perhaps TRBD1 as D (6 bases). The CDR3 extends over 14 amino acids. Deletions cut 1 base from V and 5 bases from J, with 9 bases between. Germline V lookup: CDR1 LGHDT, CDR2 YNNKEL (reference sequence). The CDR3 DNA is TGTGCCAGCAGCCAAGTTCCAGGGGATCAGCCCCAGCATTTT. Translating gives CASSQVPGDQPQHF.